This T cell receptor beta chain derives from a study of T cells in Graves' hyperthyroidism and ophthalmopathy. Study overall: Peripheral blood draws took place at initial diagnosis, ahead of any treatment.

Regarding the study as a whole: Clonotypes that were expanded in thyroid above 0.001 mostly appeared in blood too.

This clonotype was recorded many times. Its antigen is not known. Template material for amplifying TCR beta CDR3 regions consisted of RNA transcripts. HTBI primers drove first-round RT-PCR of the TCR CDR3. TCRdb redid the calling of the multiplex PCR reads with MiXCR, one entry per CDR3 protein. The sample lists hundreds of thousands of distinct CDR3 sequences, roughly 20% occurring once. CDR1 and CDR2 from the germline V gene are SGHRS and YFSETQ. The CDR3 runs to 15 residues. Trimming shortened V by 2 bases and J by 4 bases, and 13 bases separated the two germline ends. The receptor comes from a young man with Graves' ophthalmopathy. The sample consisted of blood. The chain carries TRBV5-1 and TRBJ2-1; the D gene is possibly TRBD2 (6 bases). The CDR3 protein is CASSFRDSTYNEQFF. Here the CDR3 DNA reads TGCGCCAGCAGCTTTCGGGACTCGACATACAATGAGCAGTTCTTC. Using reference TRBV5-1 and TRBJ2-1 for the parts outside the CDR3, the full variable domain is KAGVTQTPRYLIKTRGQQVTLSCSPISGHRSVSWYQQTPGQGLQFLFEYFSETQRNKGNFPGRFSGRQFSNSRSEMNVSTLELGDSALYLCASSFRDSTYNEQFFGPGTRLTVL.